This T cell receptor (beta chain) was observed in a study of blood T cells in healthy people across ages. Study outcomes and limitations: In older individuals, TCR beta diversity per million T cells was lower, falling roughly linearly with age.

This clonotype was recorded only once. Its antigen remains unidentified. Each of the donors had approximately 10 milliliters of peripheral blood drawn into EDTA-treated Vacutainer tubes. This CDR3 has 16 residues. CDR1 is LNHNV and CDR2 is YYDKDF in the germline V gene (reference sequence). V was pared by 0 bases and J by 6 bases, with 5 bases of the junction left unmatched. Through a sample-barcoded 5' primer and a J-beta primer mix, a second PCR was run for roughly 7 to 12 cycles. TCRdb recomputed calls from the 5' RACE reads with MiXCR, one row per CDR3 protein. Seen here are roughly 800,000 distinct CDR3 sequences, roughly 64% observed once, and the top ten hold 20% to 25%.

V and J are TRBV15 and TRBJ2-1; 10 bases align to TRBD2. The sequenced sample consisted of blood. The TCR was taken from a man in his thirties or forties in good health. CDR3 nucleotide sequence: TGTGCCACCAGCAGAGATCGGGCTAGCGGGAGCAATGAGCAGTTCTTC. It is translated as CATSRDRASGSNEQFF. Together with reference TRBV15 and TRBJ2-1, the CDR3 gives the full variable domain: DAMVIQNPRYQVTQFGKPVTLSCSQTLNHNVMYWYQQKSSQAPKLLFHYYDKDFNNEADTPDNFQSRRPNTSFCFLDIRSPGLGDTAMYLCATSRDRASGSNEQFFGPGTRLTVL.